This T cell receptor beta chain appears in the sequencing data of a study of T cell responses to AZD1222 COVID-19 vaccine (dated by TCRdb to the early 2020s). About the study as a whole: TCR sequencing was performed for 230 to 250 trial participants, of whom some 200 were given two doses of AZD1222 and approximately 25 were given two doses of MenACWY control vaccine. Trial participants were enrolled by age into 18-55, 56-69 and 70-plus year subgroups, with roughly 160, 29 and 62 TCR-sequenced participants respectively. On the study overall, not on this receptor specifically: Reportedly, almost half of the unique spike-specific TCRs recognized epitopes lying outside the regions that are mutated in the B.1.351 and B.1.1.7 variants. Participants were mostly white British and included more females than males, and it was suggested by the authors that clonal diversity may have been underestimated. After two AZD1222 doses, spike-specific TCR breadth and depth were significantly higher than at day 0 and than in MenACWY recipients. In the small 56-69-year group, the increase in depth fell short of significance, most likely because of low power. Because no samples from the day 14 peak response were available, repertoires could be characterized only after the peak T cell response. The vaccine-associated CD4 TCRs covered the entire spike protein, and the dominant responses fell in regions 160-218 and 743-854. Only 5 to 7 AZD1222 recipients were SARS-CoV-2 seropositive at baseline, limiting conclusions about previously exposed vaccinees.

The CDR3 regions of human TCRbeta chains were analyzed by immunosequencing. Regarding the original processing steps: Repertoire TCRs were matched against a reference library of SARS-CoV-2-specific TCRs generated with the MIRA antigen-specificity platform. Breadth meant the fraction of unique TCRs that were SARS-CoV-2-associated, whereas depth meant the fraction of total T cells that were SARS-CoV-2-associated. Using the MIRA data, every spike-specific TCR was mapped to the spike region that the TCR reacted to and assigned to either a CD4 or a CD8 class. Log10-transformed breadth and depth values were compared by one-way ANOVA with Sidak's multiple comparisons tests. The table was pulled from immuneACCESS by TCRdb, which kept in-frame rearrangements only. Such tables lose some clones; where checked, under half of the loss comes from unresolved V genes, and the rest has no known cause. The V and J calls and clone size come from that table; D and trimming were worked out from the DNA. Recorded for this sample are approximately 99,000 clones; about nine tenths of them occurred a single time. Over 3% of the sample goes to the ten largest clones.

The time point label for this specimen denotes: baseline before first vaccination. In light of the paper, this sample's treatment or condition label describes: meningococcal conjugate vaccine given as trial control. Vaccinee samples were obtained from the UK trials COV001 and COV002, which included a single-blind randomized controlled phase 2/3 trial of AZD1222 (ChAdOx1 nCoV-19) in healthy adults. For TCRbeta chain sequencing, PBMC samples were collected from trial participants at day 0 and at day 28 after the second dose. The CDR3 runs 16 residues from the cysteine to the phenylalanine. Only the CDR3 DNA stays, 48 bases, in frame from base 1. The germline ends are 20 bases apart after V is trimmed by 7 bases and J by 2 bases. The germline V gene (reference sequence) supplies CDR1 LNHDA and CDR2 SQIVND. A word on this clone: Its antigen remains undetermined. It has no much larger one-base neighbor in the sample; base qualities were not kept.

Material: peripheral blood, obtained on day 0 of MenACWY control vaccination. The clonotype comes from an adult in good health. The chain employs TRBV19 and TRBJ1-1; the D gene is perhaps TRBD1, on 6 matching bases. The nucleotide sequence reads as follows: TGTGCCAGTAATCATCTTACGGGACAAGCAAACACTGAAGCTTTCTTT. Its protein reads: CASNHLTGQANTEAFF.